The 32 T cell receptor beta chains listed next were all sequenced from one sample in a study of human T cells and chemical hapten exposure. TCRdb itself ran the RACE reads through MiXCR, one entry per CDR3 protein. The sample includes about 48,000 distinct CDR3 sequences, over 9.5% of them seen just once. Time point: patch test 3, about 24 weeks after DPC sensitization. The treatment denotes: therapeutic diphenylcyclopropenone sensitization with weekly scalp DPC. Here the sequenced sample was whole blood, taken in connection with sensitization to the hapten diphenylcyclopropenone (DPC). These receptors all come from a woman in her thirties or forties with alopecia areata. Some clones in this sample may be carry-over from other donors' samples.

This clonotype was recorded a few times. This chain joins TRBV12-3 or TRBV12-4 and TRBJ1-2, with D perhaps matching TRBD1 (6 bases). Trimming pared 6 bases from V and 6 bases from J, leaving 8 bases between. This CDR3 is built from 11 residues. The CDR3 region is CASSQGHGYTF. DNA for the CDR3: TGTGCCAGCAGCCAGGGGCATGGCTACACCTTC.

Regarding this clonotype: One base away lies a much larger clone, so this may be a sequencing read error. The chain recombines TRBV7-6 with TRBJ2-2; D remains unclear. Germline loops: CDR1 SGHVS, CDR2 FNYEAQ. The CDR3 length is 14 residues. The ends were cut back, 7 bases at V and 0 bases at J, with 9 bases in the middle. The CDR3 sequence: CASILGSNTGELFF. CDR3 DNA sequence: TGTGCCAGCATCTTGGGTTCGAACACCGGGGAGCTGTTTTTT.

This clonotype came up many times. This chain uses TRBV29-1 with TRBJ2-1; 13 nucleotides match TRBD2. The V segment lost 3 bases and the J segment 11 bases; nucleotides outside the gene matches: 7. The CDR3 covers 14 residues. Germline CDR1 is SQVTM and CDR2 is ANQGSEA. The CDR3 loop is CSVDSGTSGAQQFF. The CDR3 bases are TGCAGCGTTGATTCCGGGACTAGCGGGGCCCAGCAGTTCTTC.

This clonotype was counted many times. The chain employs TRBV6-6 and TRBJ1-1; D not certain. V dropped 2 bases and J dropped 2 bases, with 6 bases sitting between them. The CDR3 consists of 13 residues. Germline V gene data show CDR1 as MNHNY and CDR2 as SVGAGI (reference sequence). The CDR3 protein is CASSYISNTEAFF. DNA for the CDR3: TGTGCCAGCAGTTACATTTCTAACACTGAAGCTTTCTTT.

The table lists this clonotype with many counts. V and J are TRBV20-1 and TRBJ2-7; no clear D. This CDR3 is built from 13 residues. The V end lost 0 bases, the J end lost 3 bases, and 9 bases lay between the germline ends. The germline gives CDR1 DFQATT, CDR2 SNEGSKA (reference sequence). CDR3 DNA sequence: TGCAGTGCTAGAGATCGACGCGACTACGAGCAGTACTTC. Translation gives CSARDRRDYEQYF.

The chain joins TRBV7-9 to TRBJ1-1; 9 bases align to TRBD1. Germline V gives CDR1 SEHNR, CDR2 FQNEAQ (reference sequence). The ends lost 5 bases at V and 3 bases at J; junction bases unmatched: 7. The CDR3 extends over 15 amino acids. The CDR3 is CASSPRQGEDTEAFF. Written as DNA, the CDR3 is TGTGCCAGCAGCCCCCGACAGGGGGAGGACACTGAAGCTTTCTTT. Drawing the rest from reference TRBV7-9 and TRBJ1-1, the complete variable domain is DTGVSQNPRHKITKRGQNVTFRCDPISEHNRLYWYRQTLGQGPEFLTYFQNEAQLEKSRLLSDRFSAERPKGSFSTLEIQRTEQGDSAMYLCASSPRQGEDTEAFFGQGTRLTVV.

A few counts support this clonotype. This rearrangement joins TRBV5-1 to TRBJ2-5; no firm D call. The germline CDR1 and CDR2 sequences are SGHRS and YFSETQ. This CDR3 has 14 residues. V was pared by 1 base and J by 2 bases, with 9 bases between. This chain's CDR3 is CASSLTAEQETQYF. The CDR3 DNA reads TGCGCCAGCAGCTTGACGGCAGAGCAAGAGACCCAGTACTTC. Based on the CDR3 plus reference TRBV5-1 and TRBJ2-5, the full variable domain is KAGVTQTPRYLIKTRGQQVTLSCSPISGHRSVSWYQQTPGQGLQFLFEYFSETQRNKGNFPGRFSGRQFSNSRSEMNVSTLELGDSALYLCASSLTAEQETQYFGPGTRLLVL.

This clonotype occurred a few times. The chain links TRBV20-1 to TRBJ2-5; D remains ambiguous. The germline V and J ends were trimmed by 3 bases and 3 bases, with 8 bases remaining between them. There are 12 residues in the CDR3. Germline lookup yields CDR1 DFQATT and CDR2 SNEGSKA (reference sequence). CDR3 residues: CSASSFKETQYF. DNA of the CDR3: TGCAGTGCTAGCTCATTTAAAGAGACCCAGTACTTC.

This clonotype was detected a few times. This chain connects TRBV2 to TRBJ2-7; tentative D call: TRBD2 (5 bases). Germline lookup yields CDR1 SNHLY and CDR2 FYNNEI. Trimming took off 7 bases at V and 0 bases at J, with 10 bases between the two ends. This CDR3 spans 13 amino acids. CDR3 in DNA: TGTGCCAGCACGCGGGTTCTCTCCTACGAGCAGTACTTC. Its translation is CASTRVLSYEQYF.

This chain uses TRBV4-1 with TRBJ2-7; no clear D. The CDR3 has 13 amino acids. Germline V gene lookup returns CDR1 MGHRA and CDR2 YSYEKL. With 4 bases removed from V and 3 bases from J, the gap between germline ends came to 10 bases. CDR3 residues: CASSPEPYYEQYF. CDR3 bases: TGCGCCAGCAGCCCAGAGCCCTACTACGAGCAGTACTTC.

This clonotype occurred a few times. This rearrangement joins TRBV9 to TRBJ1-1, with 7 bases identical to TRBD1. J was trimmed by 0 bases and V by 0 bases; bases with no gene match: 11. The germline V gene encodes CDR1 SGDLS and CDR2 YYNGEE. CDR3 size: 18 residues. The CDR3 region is CASSVGGALTGMNTEAFF. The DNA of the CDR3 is TGTGCCAGCAGCGTAGGGGGCGCCTTGACAGGGATGAACACTGAAGCTTTCTTT.

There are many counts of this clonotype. CDR3 loop: CSVELGGHEQYF. The CDR3 nucleotides read TGCAGCGTTGAGCTAGGGGGCCACGAGCAGTACTTC. J is TRBJ2-7 and V is TRBV29-1, with 7 bases that match TRBD1. Germline-derived CDR1 and CDR2 are SQVTM and ANQGSEA. This CDR3 region has 12 residues. The junction had 4 bases not matched to a gene; V was cut back by 3 bases and J by 5 bases.

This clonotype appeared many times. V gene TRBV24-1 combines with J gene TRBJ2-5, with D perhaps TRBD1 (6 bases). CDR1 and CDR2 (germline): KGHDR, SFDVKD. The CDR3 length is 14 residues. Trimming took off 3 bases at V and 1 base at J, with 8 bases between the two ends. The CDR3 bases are TGTGCCACCAGTGATCCGACAGGCCAAGAGACCCAGTACTTC. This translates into CATSDPTGQETQYF.

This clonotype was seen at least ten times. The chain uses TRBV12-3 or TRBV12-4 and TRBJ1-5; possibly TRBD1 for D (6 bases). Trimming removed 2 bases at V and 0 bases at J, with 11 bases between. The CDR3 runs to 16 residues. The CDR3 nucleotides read TGTGCCAGCAGTTTAAAGGGGACACTTAGCAATCAGCCCCAGCATTTT. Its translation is CASSLKGTLSNQPQHF.

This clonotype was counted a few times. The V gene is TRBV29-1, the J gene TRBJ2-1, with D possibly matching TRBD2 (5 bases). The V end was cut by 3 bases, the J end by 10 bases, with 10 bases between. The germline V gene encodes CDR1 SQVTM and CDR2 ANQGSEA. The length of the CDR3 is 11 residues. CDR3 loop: CSVEVGEEQFF. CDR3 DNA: TGCAGCGTTGAGGTGGGAGAAGAGCAGTTCTTC.

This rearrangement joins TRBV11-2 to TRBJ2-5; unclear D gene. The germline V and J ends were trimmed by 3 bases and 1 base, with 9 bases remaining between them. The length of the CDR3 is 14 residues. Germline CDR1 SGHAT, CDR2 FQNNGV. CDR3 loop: CASSFVVTQETQYF. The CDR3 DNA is TGTGCCAGCAGCTTTGTCGTCACCCAAGAGACCCAGTACTTC.

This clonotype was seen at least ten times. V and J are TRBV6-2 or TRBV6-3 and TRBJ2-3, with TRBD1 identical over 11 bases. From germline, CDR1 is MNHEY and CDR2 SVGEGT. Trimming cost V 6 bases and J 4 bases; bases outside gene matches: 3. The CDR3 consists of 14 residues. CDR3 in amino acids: CASSGQGASDTQYF. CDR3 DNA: TGTGCCAGCAGCGGACAGGGGGCTTCAGATACGCAGTATTTT.

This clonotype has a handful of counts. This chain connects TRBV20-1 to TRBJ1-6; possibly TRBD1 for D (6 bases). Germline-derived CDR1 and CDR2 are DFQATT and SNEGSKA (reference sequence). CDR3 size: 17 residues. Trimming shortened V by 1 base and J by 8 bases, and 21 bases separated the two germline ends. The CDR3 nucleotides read TGCAGTGCTAGAGTAGGTGTCGGCTGGAGGGGGGATTCACCCCTCCACTTT. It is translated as CSARVGVGWRGDSPLHF.

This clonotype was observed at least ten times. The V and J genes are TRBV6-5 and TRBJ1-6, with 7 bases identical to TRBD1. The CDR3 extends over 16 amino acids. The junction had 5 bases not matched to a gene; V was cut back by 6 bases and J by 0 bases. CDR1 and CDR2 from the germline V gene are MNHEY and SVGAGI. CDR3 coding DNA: TGTGCCAGCAGATCCCGGGACAGCTCCTATAATTCACCCCTCCACTTT. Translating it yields CASRSRDSSYNSPLHF.

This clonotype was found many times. CDR3 protein: CASRADRSYNEQFF. CDR3 nucleotide sequence: TGTGCCAGCAGGGCTGACAGGTCCTACAATGAGCAGTTCTTC. The gene calls are TRBV2 and TRBJ2-1, with D possibly TRBD1 on 6 matching bases. The CDR3 totals 14 residues. Germline CDR1 is SNHLY and CDR2 is FYNNEI. V lost 6 bases, J lost 1 base, and 10 bases lay in between.

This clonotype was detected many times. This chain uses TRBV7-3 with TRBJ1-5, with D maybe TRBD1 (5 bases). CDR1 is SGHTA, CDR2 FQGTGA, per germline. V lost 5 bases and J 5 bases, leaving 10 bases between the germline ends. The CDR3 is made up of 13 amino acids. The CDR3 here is CASSVGPDQPQHF. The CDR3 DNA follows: TGTGCCAGCAGCGTGGGGCCGGATCAGCCCCAGCATTTT.

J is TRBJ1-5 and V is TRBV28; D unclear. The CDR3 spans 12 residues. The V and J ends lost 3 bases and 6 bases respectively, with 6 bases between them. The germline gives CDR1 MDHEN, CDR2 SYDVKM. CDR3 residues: CASSFLAQPQHF. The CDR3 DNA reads TGTGCCAGCAGTTTTTTGGCTCAGCCCCAGCATTTT.

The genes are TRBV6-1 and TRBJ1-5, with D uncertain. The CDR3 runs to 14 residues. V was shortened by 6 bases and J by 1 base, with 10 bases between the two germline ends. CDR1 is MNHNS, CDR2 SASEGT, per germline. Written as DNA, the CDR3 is TGTGCCAGCAGGGGATTCGAGAGCAATCAGCCCCAGCATTTT. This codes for CASRGFESNQPQHF.

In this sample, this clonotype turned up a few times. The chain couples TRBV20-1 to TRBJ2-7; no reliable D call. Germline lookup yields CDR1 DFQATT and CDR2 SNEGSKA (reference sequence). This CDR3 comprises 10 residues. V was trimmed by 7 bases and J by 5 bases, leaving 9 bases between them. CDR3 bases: TGCAGTGTGTCTCATCACGAGCAGTACTTC. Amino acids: CSVSHHEQYF.

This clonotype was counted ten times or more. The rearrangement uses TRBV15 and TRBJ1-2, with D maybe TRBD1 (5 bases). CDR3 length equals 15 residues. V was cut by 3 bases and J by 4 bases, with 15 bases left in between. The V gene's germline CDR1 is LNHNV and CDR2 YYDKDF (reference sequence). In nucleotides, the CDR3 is TGTGCCACCAGCAGGGAGGGGAGGGGCGCCTATGGCTACACCTTC. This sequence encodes CATSREGRGAYGYTF.

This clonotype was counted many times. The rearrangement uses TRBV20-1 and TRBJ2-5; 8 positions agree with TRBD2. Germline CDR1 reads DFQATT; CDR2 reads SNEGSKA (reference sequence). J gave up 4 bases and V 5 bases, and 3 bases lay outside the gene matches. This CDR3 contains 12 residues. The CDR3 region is CSAGTSGETQYF. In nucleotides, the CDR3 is TGCAGTGCTGGTACTAGCGGAGAGACCCAGTACTTC.

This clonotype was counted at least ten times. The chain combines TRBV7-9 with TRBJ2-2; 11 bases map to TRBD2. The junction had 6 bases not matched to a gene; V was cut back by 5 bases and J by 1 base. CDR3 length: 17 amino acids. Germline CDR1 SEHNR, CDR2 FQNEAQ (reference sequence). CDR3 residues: CASSRRLAGLNTGELFF. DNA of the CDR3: TGTGCCAGCAGCCGTCGACTAGCGGGGCTGAACACCGGGGAGCTGTTTTTT.

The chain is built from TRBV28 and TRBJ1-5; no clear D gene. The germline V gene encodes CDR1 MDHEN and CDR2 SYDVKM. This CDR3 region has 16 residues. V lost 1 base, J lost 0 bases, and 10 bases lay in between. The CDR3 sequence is CASSLLFGNSNQPQHF. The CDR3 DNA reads TGTGCCAGCAGTTTATTATTCGGAAATAGCAATCAGCCCCAGCATTTT. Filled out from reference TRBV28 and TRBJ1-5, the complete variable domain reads DVKVTQSSRYLVKRTGEKVFLECVQDMDHENMFWYRQDPGLGLRLIYFSYDVKMKEKGDIPEGYSVSREKKERFSLILESASTNQTSMYLCASSLLFGNSNQPQHFGDGTRLSIL.

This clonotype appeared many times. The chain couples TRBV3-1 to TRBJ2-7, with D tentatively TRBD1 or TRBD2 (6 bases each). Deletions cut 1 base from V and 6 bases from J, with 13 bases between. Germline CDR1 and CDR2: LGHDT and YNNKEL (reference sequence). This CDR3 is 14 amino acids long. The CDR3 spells CASSQGPGGGEQYF. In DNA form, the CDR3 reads TGTGCCAGCAGCCAAGGCCCCGGGGGCGGCGAGCAGTACTTC.

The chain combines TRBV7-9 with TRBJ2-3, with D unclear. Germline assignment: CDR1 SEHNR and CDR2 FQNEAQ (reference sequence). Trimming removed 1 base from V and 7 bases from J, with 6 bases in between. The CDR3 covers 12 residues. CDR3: CASSLELYTQYF. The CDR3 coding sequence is TGTGCCAGCAGCTTAGAACTCTATACGCAGTATTTT.

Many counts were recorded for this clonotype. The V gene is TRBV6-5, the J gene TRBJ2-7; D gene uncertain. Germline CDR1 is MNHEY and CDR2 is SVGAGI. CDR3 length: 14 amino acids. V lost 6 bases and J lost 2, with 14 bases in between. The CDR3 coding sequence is TGTGCCAGCAGCCGAGGCGATGGTACCTACGAGCAGTACTTC. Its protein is CASSRGDGTYEQYF.

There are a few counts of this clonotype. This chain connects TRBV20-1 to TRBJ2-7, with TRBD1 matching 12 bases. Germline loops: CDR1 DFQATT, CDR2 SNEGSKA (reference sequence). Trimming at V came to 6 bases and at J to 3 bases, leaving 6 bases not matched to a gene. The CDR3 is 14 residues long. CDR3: CSAIRDRGHYEQYF. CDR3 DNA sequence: TGCAGTGCAATCCGGGACAGGGGGCACTACGAGCAGTACTTC.